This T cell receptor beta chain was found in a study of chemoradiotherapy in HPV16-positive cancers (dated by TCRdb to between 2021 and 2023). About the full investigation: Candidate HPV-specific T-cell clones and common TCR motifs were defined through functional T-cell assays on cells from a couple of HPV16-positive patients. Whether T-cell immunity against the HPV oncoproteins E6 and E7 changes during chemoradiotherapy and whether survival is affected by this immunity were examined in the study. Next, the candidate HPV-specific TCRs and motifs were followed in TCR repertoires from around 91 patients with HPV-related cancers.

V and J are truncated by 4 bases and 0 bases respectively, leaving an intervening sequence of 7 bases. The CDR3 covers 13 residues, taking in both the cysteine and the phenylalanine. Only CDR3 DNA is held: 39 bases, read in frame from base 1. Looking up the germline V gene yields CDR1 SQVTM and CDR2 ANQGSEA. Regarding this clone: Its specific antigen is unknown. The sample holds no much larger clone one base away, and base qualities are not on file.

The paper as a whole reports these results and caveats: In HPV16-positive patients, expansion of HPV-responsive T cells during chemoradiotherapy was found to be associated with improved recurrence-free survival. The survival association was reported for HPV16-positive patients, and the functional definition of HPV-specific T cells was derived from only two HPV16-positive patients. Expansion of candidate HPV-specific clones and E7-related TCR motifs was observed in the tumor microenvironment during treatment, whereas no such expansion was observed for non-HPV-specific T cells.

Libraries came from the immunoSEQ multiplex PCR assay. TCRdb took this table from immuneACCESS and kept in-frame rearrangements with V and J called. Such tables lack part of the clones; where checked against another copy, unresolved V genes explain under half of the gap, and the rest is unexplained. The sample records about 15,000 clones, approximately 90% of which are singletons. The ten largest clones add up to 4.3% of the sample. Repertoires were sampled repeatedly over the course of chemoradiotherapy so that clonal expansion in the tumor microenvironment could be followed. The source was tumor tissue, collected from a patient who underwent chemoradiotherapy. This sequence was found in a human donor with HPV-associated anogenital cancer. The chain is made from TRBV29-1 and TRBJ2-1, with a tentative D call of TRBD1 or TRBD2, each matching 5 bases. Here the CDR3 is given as CSVGGSSYNEQFF. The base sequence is TGCAGCGTTGGGGGGAGCTCCTACAATGAGCAGTTCTTC.